This passage covers 2 T cell receptor beta chains from one sample sequenced in a study of CD8 T cells in Susac syndrome. An input of roughly 0.5 to 1 ug of RNA was subjected to reverse transcription using random hexamers. TCRdb itself ran the immunoSEQ multiplex PCR reads through MiXCR, one entry per CDR3 protein. Of fewer than 150,000 distinct CDR3 sequences listed, under 95% are singletons. The source material was CD8+ T cells from PBMCs. Source of these receptors: a human donor with multiple sclerosis.

The rearrangement uses TRBV19 and TRBJ1-1, with D possibly TRBD1 on 5 matching bases. Looked up from germline, CDR1 is LNHDA and CDR2 is SQIVND (reference sequence). V lost 6 bases to trimming and J lost 1 base, with 9 bases between them. The CDR3 loop spans 13 amino acids. CDR3 nucleotides: TGTGCCAGTAGCCCTCAGGGGAACACTGAAGCTTTCTTT. Its protein product is CASSPQGNTEAFF.

The chain links TRBV12-3 or TRBV12-4 to TRBJ2-3, with unresolved D. V was pared by 7 bases and J by 5 bases, with 10 bases between. This CDR3 region has 12 residues. The DNA of the CDR3 is TGTGCCAGCACTCGCTCCGGAGATACGCAGTATTTT. Its translation is CASTRSGDTQYF.